The rows below give T cell receptor beta chains drawn from one sample of a study of cytomegalovirus exposure and HLA in healthy donors. Here immunoSEQ multiplex PCR was the method, and the copy in TCRdb shows in-frame clones only, minus some. Seen here are approximately 160,000 clones, about 75% observed once, and the top ten hold more than 4%. The sequenced material came from PBMCs. The receptor source for this set is a male donor in good health and CMV-seronegative. Both conserved end residues are part of each CDR3. A D gene is named only where the DNA matches it firmly. The size of a clone is reported for some rows only, either as once, few or many, or as a class for expanded clones.

d_call j_call v_call cdr3_length clone_size cdr3_nt cdr3_aa
TRBD2 TRBJ2-7 TRBV6-5 15 once TGTGCCAGCAGTTACTCACTAGCGGGCGGTTACGAGCAGTACTTC CASSYSLAGGYEQYF
NA TRBJ1-1 TRBV6-4 15 NA TGTGCCAGCAGTGACTCGTCGACAGCGAACACTGAAGCTTTCTTT CASSDSSTANTEAFF
NA TRBJ2-7 TRBV5-4 14 NA TGTGCCAGCAGCTTGTTTGGGACTGGGTACGAGCAGTACTTC CASSLFGTGYEQYF
NA TRBJ2-2 TRBV7-6 14 NA TGTGCCAGCAGCTTAGAATCGGTAAACGGGGAGCTGTTTTTT CASSLESVNGELFF
NA TRBJ1-1 TRBV19 10 NA TGTGCCAGTAACGACAGGAAAGCTTTCTTT CASNDRKAFF
NA TRBJ1-6 TRBV9 17 NA TGTGCCAGCAGCGTGCACGACACCCTGGGGCATAGCTCACCCCTCCACTTT CASSVHDTLGHSSPLHF
TRBD1 TRBJ1-2 TRBV27 13 NA TGTGCCAGCTCGGACAGGGGGATTGATGGCTACACCTTC CASSDRGIDGYTF
TRBD1 TRBJ1-2 TRBV5-1 14 few TGCGCCAGCAGCTTGGGACAGGGGGCAAGTGGCTACACCTTC CASSLGQGASGYTF
NA TRBJ1-1 TRBV6-1 15 NA TGTGCCAGCAGTGATCCCGCGGTGGGGCACACTGAAGCTTTCTTT CASSDPAVGHTEAFF
NA TRBJ1-1 TRBV5-1 14 NA TGCGCCAGCAGCTTCGTGGGGCTCGGCACTGAAGCTTTCTTT CASSFVGLGTEAFF
NA TRBJ2-5 TRBV5-1 13 NA TGCGCCAGCAGCGGACAGACCCAAGAGACCCAGTACTTC CASSGQTQETQYF
TRBD1 TRBJ1-2 TRBV5-6 14 NA TGTGCCAGCAGCTCGGACAGGGGGCTCTATGGCTACACCTTC CASSSDRGLYGYTF
TRBD2 TRBJ2-1 TRBV4-1 14 NA TGCGCCAGCAGCCAATCAGGACCGGGACTAGGGGTGTTCTTC CASSQSGPGLGVFF
NA TRBJ2-5 TRBV7-9 13 NA TGTGCCAGCAGCCCCATGGGCCCGGAGACCCAGTACTTC CASSPMGPETQYF
NA TRBJ1-1 TRBV19 12 once TGTGCCAGTAGTATTTCCTACACTGAAGCTTTCTTT CASSISYTEAFF
NA TRBJ1-1 TRBV27 13 NA TGTGCCAGCAGTTTGACAGAGAACACTGAAGCTTTCTTT CASSLTENTEAFF
NA TRBJ1-5 TRBV19 15 NA TGTGCCAGTAGTATTCAGGGTTATAGCAATCAGCCCCAGCATTTT CASSIQGYSNQPQHF
NA TRBJ2-3 TRBV27 14 NA TGTGCCAGCAGTTTATCTGCGTCTACAGATACGCAGTATTTT CASSLSASTDTQYF
TRBD2 TRBJ2-7 TRBV7-9 16 NA TGTGCCAGCAGCCCAACCCGACTAGCGGGAGGCCACGAGCAGTACTTC CASSPTRLAGGHEQYF
TRBD2 TRBJ2-5 TRBV15 15 NA TGTGCCACCAGCAGAGCCGGGACTACAAAAGAGACCCAGTACTTC CATSRAGTTKETQYF
NA TRBJ2-4 TRBV7-9 15 NA TGTGCCAGCAGCCCCGGGGGACCGGGGGAAAACATTCAGTACTTC CASSPGGPGENIQYF
NA TRBJ2-1 TRBV7-3 13 NA TGTGCCAGCAGCTTAGGGCAGTACAATGAGCAGTTCTTC CASSLGQYNEQFF
NA TRBJ1-2 TRBV6-5 15 NA TGTGCCAGCAGTTACTCGAACACAGGCTCCTATGGCTACACCTTC CASSYSNTGSYGYTF
NA TRBJ2-2 TRBV25-1 15 NA TGTGCCAGCAGTGACCCCCGGGGTAACACCGGGGAGCTGTTTTTT CASSDPRGNTGELFF
TRBD2 TRBJ2-3 TRBV6-4 14 few TGTGCCAGCAGTGACGGGGAGGGGTCAGATACGCAGTATTTT CASSDGEGSDTQYF
NA TRBJ1-3 TRBV6-5 12 NA TGTGCCAGCATCGGCTCTGGAAACACCATATATTTT CASIGSGNTIYF
TRBD2 TRBJ2-5 TRBV5-1 16 NA TGCGCCAGCAGCATCCGGACTAGCGGGGGTCGAAAGACCCAGTACTTC CASSIRTSGGRKTQYF
NA TRBJ2-2 TRBV5-1 13 NA TGCGCCAGCAGGGGCGATCTGGCCGGGGAGCTGTTTTTT CASRGDLAGELFF
NA TRBJ1-2 TRBV5-1 12 NA TGCGCCAGCAGCTTCTCGGACTATGGCTACACCTTC CASSFSDYGYTF
NA TRBJ1-1 TRBV6-1 13 NA TGTGCCAGCAGTCCCCAGGGGAACACTGAAGCTTTCTTT CASSPQGNTEAFF
NA TRBJ2-1 TRBV18 14 NA TGTGCCAGCTCACCGCAGGGCTCCTACAATGAGCAGTTCTTC CASSPQGSYNEQFF
TRBD1 TRBJ1-6 TRBV27 14 NA TGTGCCAGCAGTGACAGGGCTATGGATTCACCCCTCCACTTT CASSDRAMDSPLHF
TRBD2 TRBJ2-3 TRBV5-8 15 NA TGTGCCAGCAGCTGGACTAGCGGGATCACAGATACGCAGTATTTT CASSWTSGITDTQYF
NA TRBJ2-3 TRBV5-1 18 NA TGCGCCAGCAGGTTAAGGGGAAGAATGAAACCTAGCACAGATACGCAGTATTTT CASRLRGRMKPSTDTQYF
TRBD2 TRBJ2-3 TRBV5-1 17 few TGCGCCAGCAGCTTAACAATAGCGGGGTACGACACAGATACGCAGTATTTT CASSLTIAGYDTDTQYF
NA TRBJ2-7 TRBV5-1 13 once TGCGCCAGCAGCTTGGACTTTCGGGACGAGCAGTACTTC CASSLDFRDEQYF
NA TRBJ2-3 TRBV5-1 15 NA TGCGCCAGCAGGAGGGGGATCCTTAGCACAGATACGCAGTATTTT CASRRGILSTDTQYF
NA TRBJ1-1 TRBV9 14 NA TGTGCCAGCAGCGTAGGGCACAGCCCCACTGAAGCTTTCTTT CASSVGHSPTEAFF
NA TRBJ2-6 TRBV10-3 16 NA TGTGCCAGCAGTGACTCCGGGGTTTCCGGGGCCAACGTCCTGACTTTC CASSDSGVSGANVLTF
NA TRBJ1-2 TRBV27 13 NA TGTGCCAGCAGTTTGGGCAGGGGAGATGGCTACACCTTC CASSLGRGDGYTF
TRBD1 TRBJ2-7 TRBV6-6 15 NA TGTGCCAGCAGTTACTCGACGACAGGGGGTTACGAGCAGTACTTC CASSYSTTGGYEQYF
NA TRBJ2-5 TRBV18 15 NA TGTGCCAGCTCAGAGGGGAAGACAGGCAGAGAGACCCAGTACTTC CASSEGKTGRETQYF
TRBD1 TRBJ2-2 TRBV18 16 few TGTGCCAGCTCACCACTCGGGACAGGGGTCACCGGGGAGCTGTTTTTT CASSPLGTGVTGELFF
TRBD2 TRBJ2-7 TRBV27 14 once TGTGCCAGCAGCCACGGGAGGGGAACCTACGAGCAGTACTTC CASSHGRGTYEQYF
TRBD2 TRBJ2-1 TRBV9 16 NA TGTGCCAGCAGCGTAGGGGGACTAGCGGTTTACAATGAGCAGTTCTTC CASSVGGLAVYNEQFF
NA TRBJ2-3 TRBV19 14 NA TGTGCCAGTAGTATACTTTCTAGCACAGATACGCAGTATTTT CASSILSSTDTQYF
TRBD2 TRBJ2-2 TRBV27 17 NA TGTGCCAGCAATACACTAGCGGGAACCTTAAACACCGGGGAGCTGTTTTTT CASNTLAGTLNTGELFF
TRBD1 TRBJ1-2 TRBV29-1 14 NA TGCAGCGTCGCTGGACAGGGGGCTATGAGAGGCTACACCTTC CSVAGQGAMRGYTF
TRBD1 TRBJ1-5 TRBV2 14 NA TGTGCCAGCAGTGGGACAGGGCGGAATCAGCCCCAGCATTTT CASSGTGRNQPQHF
NA TRBJ2-6 TRBV15 16 NA TGTGCCACCAGGACAAACAGGTTCTCTGGGGCCAACGTCCTGACTTTC CATRTNRFSGANVLTF
NA TRBJ2-7 TRBV11-1 14 few TGTGCCAGTAATACCGGGGGGCAAGTAGACGAGCAGTACTTC CASNTGGQVDEQYF
NA TRBJ2-1 TRBV7-8 15 NA TGTGCCAGCAGCTTATATACGAAGATCCGGAGGGAGCAGTTCTTC CASSLYTKIRREQFF
TRBD2 TRBJ2-3 TRBV6-4 15 few TGTGCCAGCAGTGAGACTAGCGGGAGATCAGATACGCAGTATTTT CASSETSGRSDTQYF
NA TRBJ1-5 TRBV5-6 15 NA TGTGCCAGCAGCTTGGGACAGACGGGCAATCAGCCCCAGCATTTT CASSLGQTGNQPQHF
NA TRBJ2-3 TRBV2 15 NA TGTGCCAGCAATCGGGGGACCTCTAGCACAGATACGCAGTATTTT CASNRGTSSTDTQYF